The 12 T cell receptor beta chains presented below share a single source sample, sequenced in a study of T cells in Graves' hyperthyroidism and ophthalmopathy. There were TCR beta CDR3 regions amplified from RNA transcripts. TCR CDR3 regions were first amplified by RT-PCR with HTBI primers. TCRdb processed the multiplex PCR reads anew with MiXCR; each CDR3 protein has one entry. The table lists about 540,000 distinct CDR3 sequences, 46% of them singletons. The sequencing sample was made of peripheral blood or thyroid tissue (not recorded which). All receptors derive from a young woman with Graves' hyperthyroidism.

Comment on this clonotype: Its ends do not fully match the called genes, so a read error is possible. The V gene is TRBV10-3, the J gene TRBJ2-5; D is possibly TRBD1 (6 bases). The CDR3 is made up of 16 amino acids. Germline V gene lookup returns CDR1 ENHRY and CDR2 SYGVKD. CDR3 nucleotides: TGTGCCACCAGTGACGTGGGACAAACGGGGACCGGGGAGCAGTACTTC. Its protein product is CATSDVGQTGTGEQYF.

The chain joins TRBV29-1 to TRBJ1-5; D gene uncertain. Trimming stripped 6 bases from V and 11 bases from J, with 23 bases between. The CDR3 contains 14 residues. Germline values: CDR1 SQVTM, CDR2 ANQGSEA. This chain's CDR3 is CSVRRDDFQETQHF. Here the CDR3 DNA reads TGCAGCGTGCGCCGGGATGATTTCCAAGAGACCCAGCATTTT. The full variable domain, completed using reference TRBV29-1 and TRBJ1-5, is SAVISQKPSRDICQRGTSLTIQCQVDSQVTMMFWYRQQPGQSLTLIATANQGSEATYESGFVIDKFPISRPNLTFSTLTVSNMSPEDSSIYLCSVRRDDFQETQHFGDGTRLSIL.

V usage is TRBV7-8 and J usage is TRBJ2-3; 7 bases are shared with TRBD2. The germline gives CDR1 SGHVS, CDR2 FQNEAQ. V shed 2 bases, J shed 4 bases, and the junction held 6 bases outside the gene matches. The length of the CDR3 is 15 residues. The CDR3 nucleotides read TGTGCCAGCAGCTTAACAGCGGGATTGGCAGATACGCAGTATTTT. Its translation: CASSLTAGLADTQYF.

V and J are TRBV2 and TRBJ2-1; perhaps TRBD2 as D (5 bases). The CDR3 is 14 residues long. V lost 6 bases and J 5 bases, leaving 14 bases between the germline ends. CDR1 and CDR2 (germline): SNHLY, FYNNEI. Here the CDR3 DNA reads TGTGCCAGCAGCCAAGCGGAAACAAACAATGAGCAGTTCTTC. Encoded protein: CASSQAETNNEQFF. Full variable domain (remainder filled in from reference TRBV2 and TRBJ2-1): EPEVTQTPSHQVTQMGQEVILRCVPISNHLYFYWYRQILGQKVEFLVSFYNNEISEKSEIFDDQFSVERPDGSNFTLKIRSTKLEDSAMYFCASSQAETNNEQFFGPGTRLTVL.

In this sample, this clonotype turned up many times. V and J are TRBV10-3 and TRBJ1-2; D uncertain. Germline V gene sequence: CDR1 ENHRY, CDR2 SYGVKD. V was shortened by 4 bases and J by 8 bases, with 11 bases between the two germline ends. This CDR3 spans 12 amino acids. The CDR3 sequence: CAISGTRVGYTF. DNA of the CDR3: TGTGCCATCAGTGGCACACGGGTGGGCTACACCTTC.

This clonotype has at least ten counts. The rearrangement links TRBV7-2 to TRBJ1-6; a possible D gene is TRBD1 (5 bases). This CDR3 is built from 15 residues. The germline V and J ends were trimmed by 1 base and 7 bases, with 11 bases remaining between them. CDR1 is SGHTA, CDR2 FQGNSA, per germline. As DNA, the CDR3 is TGTGCCAGCAGCTTAGAATTTGGGGGGAATTCACCCCTCCACTTT. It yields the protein CASSLEFGGNSPLHF.

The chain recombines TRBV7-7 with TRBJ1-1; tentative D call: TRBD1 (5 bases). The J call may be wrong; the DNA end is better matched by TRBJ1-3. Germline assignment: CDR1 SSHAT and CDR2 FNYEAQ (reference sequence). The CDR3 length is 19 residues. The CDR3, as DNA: TGTGCCAGCAGCGGGGCAGAGGAAGACGGATGGTACACTGGAAACACCATATATTTT. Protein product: CASSGAEEDGWYTGNTIYF.

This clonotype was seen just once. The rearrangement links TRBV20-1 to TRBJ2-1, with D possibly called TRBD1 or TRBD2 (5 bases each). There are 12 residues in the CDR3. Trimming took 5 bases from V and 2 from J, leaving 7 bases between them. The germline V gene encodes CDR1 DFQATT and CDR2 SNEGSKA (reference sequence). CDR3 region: CSAWDPYNEQFF. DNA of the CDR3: TGCAGTGCTTGGGACCCCTACAATGAGCAGTTCTTC.

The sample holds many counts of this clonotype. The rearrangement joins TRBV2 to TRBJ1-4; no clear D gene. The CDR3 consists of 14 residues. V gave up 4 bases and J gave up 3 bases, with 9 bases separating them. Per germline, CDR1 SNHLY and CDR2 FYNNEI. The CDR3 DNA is TGTGCCAGCAGTGGACGGGGAGCTAATGAAAAACTGTTTTTT. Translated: CASSGRGANEKLFF. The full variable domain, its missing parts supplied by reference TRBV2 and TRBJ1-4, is EPEVTQTPSHQVTQMGQEVILRCVPISNHLYFYWYRQILGQKVEFLVSFYNNEISEKSEIFDDQFSVERPDGSNFTLKIRSTKLEDSAMYFCASSGRGANEKLFFGSGTQLSVL.

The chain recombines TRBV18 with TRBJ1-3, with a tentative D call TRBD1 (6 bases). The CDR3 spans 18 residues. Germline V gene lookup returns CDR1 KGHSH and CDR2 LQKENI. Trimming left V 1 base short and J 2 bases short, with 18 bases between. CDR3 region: CASSPRARQGKTGNTIYF. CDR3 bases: TGTGCCAGCTCACCACGGGCCCGCCAGGGGAAAACTGGAAACACCATATATTTT. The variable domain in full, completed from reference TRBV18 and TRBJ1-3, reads NAGVMQNPRHLVRRRGQEARLRCSPMKGHSHVYWYRQLPEEGLKFMVYLQKENIIDESGMPKERFSAEFPKEGPSILRIQQVVRGDSAAYFCASSPRARQGKTGNTIYFGEGSWLTVV.

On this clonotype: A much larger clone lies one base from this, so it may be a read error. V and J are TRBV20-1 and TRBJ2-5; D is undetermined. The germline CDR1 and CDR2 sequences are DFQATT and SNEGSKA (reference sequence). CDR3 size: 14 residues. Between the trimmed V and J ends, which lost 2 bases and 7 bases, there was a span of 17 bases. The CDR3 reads CSARLGISRGTQYF. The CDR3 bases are TGCAGTGCTAGATTGGGGATTTCTAGAGGGACCCAGTACTTC.

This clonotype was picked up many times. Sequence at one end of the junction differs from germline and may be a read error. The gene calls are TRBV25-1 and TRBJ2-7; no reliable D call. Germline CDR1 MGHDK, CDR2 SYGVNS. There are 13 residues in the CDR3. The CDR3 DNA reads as TGTGCCAGCAGTGAATTGGTCTCCCACGAGCAGTACTTC. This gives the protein CASSELVSHEQYF.